A selection of T cell receptor beta chains follows, all from one sample in a study of graft-versus-host responses after intestinal transplantation. TCRdb's table, derived via immunoSEQ multiplex PCR, lists solely in-frame clones and lacks some. The data contain about 110,000 clones, around nine tenths of them singletons. These receptors' targets are unknown. Source: unstimulated CD4+ T cells sorted from spleen or lymph node cells, taken before transplant. The source of these receptors is a human donor who was the organ donor for an intestinal transplant. Both conserved end residues are part of each CDR3. A D gene is named only where the DNA matches it firmly. Clone size, where shown, is once, few, many, or a class for clones that have expanded.

abundance,d_gene,j_gene,v_gene,CDR3aa,CDR3nt
.,.,TRBJ2-3,TRBV5-1,CASSLEASVPTQYF,TGCGCCAGCAGCTTGGAAGCTTCCGTGCCCACACAGTATTTT
.,TRBD2,TRBJ2-7,TRBV25-1,CASSVAGLAVYEQYF,TGTGCCAGCAGCGTGGCGGGGCTAGCGGTCTACGAGCAGTACTTC
.,TRBD1,TRBJ1-1,TRBV7-9,CASSLEWDRVLPNTEAFF,TGTGCCAGCAGCTTAGAGTGGGACAGGGTTCTTCCTAACACTGAAGCTTTCTTT
.,TRBD2,TRBJ2-7,TRBV11-2,CASRGLTSGRASSSYEQYF,TGTGCCAGCAGGGGATTGACTAGCGGGAGGGCCTCGAGCTCCTACGAGCAGTACTTC
.,.,TRBJ1-1,TRBV18,CASATAQDPEAFF,TGTGCCAGCGCGACCGCACAGGACCCTGAAGCTTTCTTT
.,.,TRBJ2-2,TRBV19,CASTVTGSTGELFF,TGTGCCAGTACGGTCACAGGGAGCACCGGGGAGCTGTTTTTT
.,TRBD2,TRBJ2-7,TRBV27,CASSSLAGAREQYF,TGTGCCAGCAGTTCACTAGCGGGAGCGAGGGAGCAGTACTTC
.,.,TRBJ2-7,TRBV28,CASSLRQSYYEQYF,TGTGCCAGCAGTTTAAGACAGTCGTACTACGAGCAGTACTTC
.,.,TRBJ1-2,TRBV6-5,CASTPRRDYGYTF,TGTGCCAGCACCCCTCGGAGGGACTATGGCTACACCTTC
.,.,TRBJ2-7,TRBV2,CASSAEKGGSYEQYF,TGTGCCAGCAGTGCTGAAAAGGGAGGCTCCTACGAGCAGTACTTC
.,.,TRBJ1-3,TRBV7-9,CASSLVGEVVSGNTIYF,TGTGCCAGCAGCTTAGTAGGGGAGGTCGTTTCTGGAAACACCATATATTTT
.,.,TRBJ2-3,TRBV2,CASSVKLRNTDTQYF,TGTGCCAGCAGTGTGAAACTAAGGAACACAGATACGCAGTATTTT
.,.,TRBJ2-3,TRBV5-7,CASNQAGTDTQYF,TGTGCCAGCAACCAAGCGGGCACAGATACGCAGTATTTT
.,TRBD2,TRBJ2-5,TRBV11-2,CASSLRLAGFQETQYF,TGTGCCAGCAGTTTAAGACTAGCGGGTTTCCAAGAGACCCAGTACTTC
.,TRBD2,TRBJ2-2,TRBV4-2,CASSQDSAGWNTGELFF,TGTGCCAGCAGCCAAGACTCAGCGGGGTGGAACACCGGGGAGCTGTTTTTT
.,TRBD2,TRBJ2-7,TRBV6-5,CASSATGTSGYEQYF,TGTGCCAGCAGTGCAACCGGGACTAGCGGTTACGAGCAGTACTTC
once,TRBD1,TRBJ1-2,TRBV7-2,CASSRLSNDRAGYTF,TGTGCCAGCAGCCGGCTCTCGAACGACAGGGCTGGCTACACCTTC
.,.,TRBJ1-4,TRBV27,CASSFSGVGTEKLFF,TGTGCCAGCAGTTTTTCGGGGGTGGGGACGGAAAAACTGTTTTTT
.,.,TRBJ1-3,TRBV19,CASSIRADGYSGNTIYF,TGTGCCAGTAGTATCCGGGCGGACGGGTACTCTGGAAACACCATATATTTT
once,TRBD1,TRBJ2-2,TRBV6-6,CASKDRATGELFF,TGTGCCAGCAAGGACAGGGCCACCGGGGAGCTGTTTTTT
.,.,TRBJ2-3,TRBV21-1,CASSYGREVTDTQYF,TGTGCCAGCAGCTACGGGCGGGAGGTAACAGATACGCAGTATTTT
.,.,TRBJ2-3,TRBV19,CASSMRGITGTDTQYF,TGTGCCAGTAGTATGAGGGGGATCACCGGCACAGATACGCAGTATTTT
.,.,TRBJ2-3,TRBV19,CASSIKTATDTQYF,TGTGCCAGTAGTATAAAGACAGCCACAGATACGCAGTATTTT
.,TRBD1,TRBJ2-5,TRBV28,CASSFPRGPETQYF,TGTGCCAGCAGTTTCCCAAGGGGGCCGGAGACCCAGTACTTC
.,.,TRBJ1-5,TRBV27,CASSLLRDQPQHF,TGTGCCAGCAGTTTATTAAGAGATCAGCCCCAGCATTTT
.,TRBD1,TRBJ1-5,TRBV19,CASSSYRGSSNQPQHF,TGTGCCAGTAGTAGCTACAGGGGGTCGAGCAATCAGCCCCAGCATTTT
.,TRBD2,TRBJ2-3,TRBV27,CASRLAGGTDTQYF,TGTGCCAGCAGACTAGCGGGAGGCACAGATACGCAGTATTTT
.,.,TRBJ1-1,TRBV5-1,CASSPTGNTEAFF,TGCGCCAGCAGCCCGACAGGGAACACTGAAGCTTTCTTT
.,TRBD1,TRBJ1-2,TRBV10-3,CAISGQGNFSIGYTF,TGTGCCATCAGTGGACAGGGGAATTTTTCCATTGGCTACACCTTC
.,.,TRBJ1-1,TRBV6-1,CASSIEQGRTEAFF,TGTGCCAGCAGTATAGAACAGGGCAGGACTGAAGCTTTCTTT
.,TRBD2,TRBJ2-3,TRBV2,CASSVGAGLGVLDTQYF,TGTGCCAGCAGTGTCGGGGCTGGACTAGGCGTTTTGGATACGCAGTATTTT
.,.,TRBJ2-1,TRBV9,CASSYTVSPTNEQFF,TGTGCCAGCAGCTACACAGTAAGCCCGACTAATGAGCAGTTCTTC
once,.,TRBJ2-5,TRBV30,CAWSAGQETQYF,TGTGCCTGGAGTGCGGGTCAAGAGACCCAGTACTTC
.,.,TRBJ2-7,TRBV6-5,CASSYSPGVIYEQYF,TGTGCCAGCAGTTACTCGCCAGGAGTTATCTACGAGCAGTACTTC
.,.,TRBJ2-3,TRBV4-1,CASSQVDAQYF,TGCGCCAGCAGCCAAGTAGATGCGCAGTATTTT
.,.,TRBJ1-4,TRBV7-2,CASSFTTGMREKLFF,TGTGCCAGCAGCTTTACCACAGGGATGAGGGAAAAACTGTTTTTT
.,.,TRBJ2-3,TRBV20-1,CSARQVDTQYF,TGCAGTGCTAGACAAGTAGATACGCAGTATTTT
.,TRBD1,TRBJ1-1,TRBV18,CASSQLYGTGTDTEAFF,TGTGCCAGCTCACAACTCTACGGGACAGGGACGGACACTGAAGCTTTCTTT
.,TRBD2,TRBJ2-3,TRBV30,CAWGIMGLAATDTQYF,TGTGCCTGGGGGATTATGGGACTAGCGGCCACAGATACGCAGTATTTT
.,TRBD2,TRBJ2-3,TRBV15,CATSRTNPGLAGEDTQYF,TGTGCCACCAGCAGAACTAACCCGGGACTAGCGGGTGAAGATACGCAGTATTTT
.,.,TRBJ2-7,TRBV6-5,CASSYHRLYEQYF,TGTGCCAGCAGTTACCACAGGCTCTACGAGCAGTACTTC